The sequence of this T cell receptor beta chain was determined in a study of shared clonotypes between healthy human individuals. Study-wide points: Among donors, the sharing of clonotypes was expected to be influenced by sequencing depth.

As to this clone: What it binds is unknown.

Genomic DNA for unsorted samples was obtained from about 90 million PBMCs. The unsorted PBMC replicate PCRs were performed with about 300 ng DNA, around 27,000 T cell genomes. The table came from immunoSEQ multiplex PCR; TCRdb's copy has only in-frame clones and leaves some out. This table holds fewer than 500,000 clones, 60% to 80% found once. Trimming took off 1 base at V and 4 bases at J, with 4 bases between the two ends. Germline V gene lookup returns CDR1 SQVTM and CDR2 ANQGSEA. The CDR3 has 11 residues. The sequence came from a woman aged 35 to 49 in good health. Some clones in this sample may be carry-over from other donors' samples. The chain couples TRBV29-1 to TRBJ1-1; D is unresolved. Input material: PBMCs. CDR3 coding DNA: TGCAGCGTTGAAGGCCCCACTGAAGCTTTCTTT. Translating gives CSVEGPTEAFF.